Listed below are T cell receptor beta chains from one sample, sequenced in a study of response to subunit inactivated influenza vaccine. TCRdb reprocessed the RT-PCR reads with MiXCR, giving one entry per CDR3 protein. The table includes a few hundred thousand distinct CDR3 sequences, approximately 15% detected once. The sequencing here drew on PBMCs from blood, taken about 11 days after vaccination. The receptors originated from a man aged 45 to 65 who received an inactivated influenza vaccine. Each CDR3 is given with its conserved first and last residue. Each record gives: D gene, V gene, J gene, clone size, CDR3 protein, CDR3 DNA. A D gene is named only where the DNA matches it firmly. Some rows have no size entry. The others give once, few or many, or a class for an expanded clone.

TRBD1	TRBV28	TRBJ2-7	few	CASIPSGQGSYEQYF	TGTGCCAGCATCCCTTCGGGACAGGGTTCCTACGAGCAGTACTTC
NA	TRBV28	TRBJ2-4	NA	CASSFRIGPGIQYF	TGTGCCAGCAGTTTTCGAATAGGCCCCGGGATTCAGTACTTC
NA	TRBV24-1	TRBJ1-5	NA	CATSDFGSHQPQHF	TGTGCCACCAGTGATTTTGGCAGTCATCAGCCCCAGCATTTT
NA	TRBV15	TRBJ2-3	few	CATSRVAIDTQYF	TGTGCCACCAGCAGAGTGGCGATAGATACGCAGTATTTT
TRBD1	TRBV7-8	TRBJ2-1	NA	CASSFGLRTGAGREREQFF	TGTGCCAGCAGCTTCGGACTCCGGACAGGGGCGGGGCGGGAGCGTGAGCAGTTCTTC
TRBD1	TRBV5-1	TRBJ2-7	NA	CASSSAGTASYEQYF	TGCGCCAGCAGCAGTGCCGGGACAGCCTCCTACGAGCAGTACTTC
NA	TRBV5-1	TRBJ2-2	NA	CASSLAPVLANTGELFF	TGCGCCAGCAGCTTGGCCCCGGTGCTCGCGAACACCGGGGAGCTGTTTTTT
NA	TRBV14	TRBJ2-5	NA	CASSQDSVKETQYF	TGTGCCAGCAGCCAAGATTCCGTAAAAGAGACCCAGTACTTC
TRBD1	TRBV6-5	TRBJ2-7	few	CASSYRGLGEQYF	TGTGCCAGCAGTTACAGGGGGCTCGGCGAGCAGTACTTC
NA	TRBV24-1	TRBJ2-2	NA	CATSDESLGNTGELFF	TGTGCCACCAGTGATGAGAGCCTCGGGAACACCGGGGAGCTGTTTTTT
NA	TRBV20-1	TRBJ2-2	many	CSATHPHKNTGELFF	TGCAGTGCCACCCATCCCCACAAGAACACCGGGGAGCTGTTTTTT
TRBD1	TRBV10-3	TRBJ1-4	NA	CAISGDREKLFF	TGTGCCATCAGTGGGGACAGGGAAAAACTGTTTTTT
NA	TRBV10-3	TRBJ2-3	NA	CAISDGSTDTQYF	TGTGCCATCAGTGACGGAAGCACAGATACGCAGTATTTT
TRBD1	TRBV2	TRBJ1-2	NA	CASNRQGADGYTF	TGTGCCAGCAACCGACAGGGTGCTGATGGCTACACCTTC
NA	TRBV7-9	TRBJ2-3	few	CASSLGGSSSTDTQYF	TGTGCCAGCAGCTTAGGCGGGTCCTCAAGCACAGATACGCAGTATTTT
NA	TRBV20-1	TRBJ2-5	NA	CSASLSGIETQYF	TGCAGTGCTAGTTTATCGGGGATAGAGACCCAGTACTTC
TRBD1	TRBV29-1	TRBJ1-1	few	CSVEDLQGRREAFF	TGCAGCGTTGAAGATCTACAGGGGCGACGTGAAGCTTTCTTT
TRBD2	TRBV6-1	TRBJ2-7	NA	CASSEDRGSIYEQYF	TGTGCCAGCAGTGAAGATCGCGGGAGTATATACGAGCAGTACTTC
TRBD2	TRBV20-1	TRBJ2-5	few	CSAVLGLAGGGILGTQYF	TGCAGTGCCGTACTGGGACTAGCGGGAGGGGGTATTCTCGGGACCCAGTACTTC
NA	TRBV2	TRBJ1-1	few	CASSTILNTEAFF	TGTGCCAGCAGCACCATCTTGAACACTGAAGCTTTCTTT
NA	TRBV5-1	TRBJ2-2	few	CASSRGGGLRTGELFF	TGCGCCAGCAGCCGAGGGGGAGGATTAAGAACCGGGGAGCTGTTTTTT
NA	TRBV6-1	TRBJ2-5	few	CASSTPQRETQYF	TGTGCCAGCAGTACACCCCAGAGAGAGACCCAGTACTTC
NA	TRBV28	TRBJ2-7	few	CASSVSGMLSYEQYF	TGTGCCAGCAGTGTTAGCGGAATGCTCTCCTACGAGCAGTACTTC
NA	TRBV6-2/TRBV6-3	TRBJ1-2	NA	CASSPTGTHYGYTF	TGTGCCAGCAGCCCCACCGGGACACACTATGGCTACACCTTC
TRBD1	TRBV4-2	TRBJ1-4	once	CASSPLTRDRDEKLFF	TGTGCCAGCAGCCCCTTAACGAGGGACAGGGACGAAAAACTGTTTTTT
TRBD2	TRBV10-3	TRBJ2-1	NA	CATGEGGDYNEQFF	TGTGCCACCGGAGAGGGAGGGGACTACAATGAGCAGTTCTTC
NA	TRBV7-9	TRBJ2-5	NA	CASSLLEVRETQYF	TGTGCCAGCAGCTTACTGGAGGTTAGAGAGACCCAGTACTTC
TRBD1	TRBV5-4	TRBJ2-1	NA	CASSYRDSYNEQFF	TGTGCCAGCAGCTACCGGGACAGTTACAATGAGCAGTTCTTC
NA	TRBV5-1	TRBJ1-5	few	CASSFTGQENQPQHF	TGCGCCAGCAGCTTTACCGGGCAGGAAAATCAGCCCCAGCATTTT
TRBD2	TRBV5-1	TRBJ2-3	few	CASSLSPGGAGDTQYF	TGCGCCAGCAGCCTATCCCCCGGGGGGGCCGGAGATACGCAGTATTTT
NA	TRBV19	TRBJ1-1	NA	CASSSRGRSNTEAFF	TGTGCCAGTAGTTCCCGAGGGCGATCGAACACTGAAGCTTTCTTT
NA	TRBV29-1	TRBJ1-1	few	CSGKGMGTEAFF	TGCAGCGGGAAGGGAATGGGCACTGAAGCTTTCTTT
NA	TRBV7-6	TRBJ2-7	once	CASSLEAVRSYEQYF	TGTGCCAGCAGCTTAGAGGCAGTCCGCTCCTACGAGCAGTACTTC
NA	TRBV20-1	TRBJ2-3	few	CSARNAFVDTQYF	TGCAGTGCTAGAAACGCCTTCGTCGATACGCAGTATTTT
TRBD2	TRBV9	TRBJ2-3	few	CASSVRLAGSTDTQYF	TGTGCCAGCAGCGTCCGCCTAGCGGGGAGCACAGATACGCAGTATTTT
NA	TRBV7-6	TRBJ1-5	once	CASSLGAEVNQPQHF	TGTGCCAGCAGCTTAGGCGCGGAAGTGAATCAGCCCCAGCATTTT
TRBD1	TRBV5-1	TRBJ2-2	NA	CASSIQGYTGELFF	TGCGCCAGCAGCATACAGGGGTACACCGGGGAGCTGTTTTTT
NA	TRBV9	TRBJ2-1	NA	CASSTRSTYNEQFF	TGTGCCAGCAGCACGAGGTCTACCTACAATGAGCAGTTCTTC